This T cell receptor beta chain was recovered during a study of radiation and T cells in renal cell carcinoma. Notes on the study in general: Top tumor clonotypes rose in blood 2 weeks post-radiation, then contracted.

Using immunoSEQ multiplex PCR, the repertoire was profiled, and TCRdb retains in-frame clones only, with some absent. The top ten hold under 2.5% of the sample, which has about 120,000 clones, 75% to 85% seen once. This CDR3 region has 15 residues. V lost 4 bases, J lost 10 bases, and 17 bases lay in between. Germline loops: CDR1 MNHEY, CDR2 SVGAGI. In regard to this clone: The antigen is undetermined.

Time point denoted: blood 2 weeks post-SBRT. Treatment indicated: 15 Gy SBRT to primary tumor, nephrectomy 4 weeks later. Blood was sampled at baseline, 2 weeks and 4 weeks after SBRT. This TCR derives from a woman aged 55-75 years with renal cell carcinoma. The V call is TRBV6-5, the J call TRBJ1-6; D unclear. Sequencing used blood, obtained from a patient whose treatment included radiotherapy and nephrectomy. Here the CDR3 reads CASSSMGPNGSPLHF. The CDR3 bases are TGTGCCAGCAGTTCCATGGGCCCCAACGGATCACCCCTCCACTTT.